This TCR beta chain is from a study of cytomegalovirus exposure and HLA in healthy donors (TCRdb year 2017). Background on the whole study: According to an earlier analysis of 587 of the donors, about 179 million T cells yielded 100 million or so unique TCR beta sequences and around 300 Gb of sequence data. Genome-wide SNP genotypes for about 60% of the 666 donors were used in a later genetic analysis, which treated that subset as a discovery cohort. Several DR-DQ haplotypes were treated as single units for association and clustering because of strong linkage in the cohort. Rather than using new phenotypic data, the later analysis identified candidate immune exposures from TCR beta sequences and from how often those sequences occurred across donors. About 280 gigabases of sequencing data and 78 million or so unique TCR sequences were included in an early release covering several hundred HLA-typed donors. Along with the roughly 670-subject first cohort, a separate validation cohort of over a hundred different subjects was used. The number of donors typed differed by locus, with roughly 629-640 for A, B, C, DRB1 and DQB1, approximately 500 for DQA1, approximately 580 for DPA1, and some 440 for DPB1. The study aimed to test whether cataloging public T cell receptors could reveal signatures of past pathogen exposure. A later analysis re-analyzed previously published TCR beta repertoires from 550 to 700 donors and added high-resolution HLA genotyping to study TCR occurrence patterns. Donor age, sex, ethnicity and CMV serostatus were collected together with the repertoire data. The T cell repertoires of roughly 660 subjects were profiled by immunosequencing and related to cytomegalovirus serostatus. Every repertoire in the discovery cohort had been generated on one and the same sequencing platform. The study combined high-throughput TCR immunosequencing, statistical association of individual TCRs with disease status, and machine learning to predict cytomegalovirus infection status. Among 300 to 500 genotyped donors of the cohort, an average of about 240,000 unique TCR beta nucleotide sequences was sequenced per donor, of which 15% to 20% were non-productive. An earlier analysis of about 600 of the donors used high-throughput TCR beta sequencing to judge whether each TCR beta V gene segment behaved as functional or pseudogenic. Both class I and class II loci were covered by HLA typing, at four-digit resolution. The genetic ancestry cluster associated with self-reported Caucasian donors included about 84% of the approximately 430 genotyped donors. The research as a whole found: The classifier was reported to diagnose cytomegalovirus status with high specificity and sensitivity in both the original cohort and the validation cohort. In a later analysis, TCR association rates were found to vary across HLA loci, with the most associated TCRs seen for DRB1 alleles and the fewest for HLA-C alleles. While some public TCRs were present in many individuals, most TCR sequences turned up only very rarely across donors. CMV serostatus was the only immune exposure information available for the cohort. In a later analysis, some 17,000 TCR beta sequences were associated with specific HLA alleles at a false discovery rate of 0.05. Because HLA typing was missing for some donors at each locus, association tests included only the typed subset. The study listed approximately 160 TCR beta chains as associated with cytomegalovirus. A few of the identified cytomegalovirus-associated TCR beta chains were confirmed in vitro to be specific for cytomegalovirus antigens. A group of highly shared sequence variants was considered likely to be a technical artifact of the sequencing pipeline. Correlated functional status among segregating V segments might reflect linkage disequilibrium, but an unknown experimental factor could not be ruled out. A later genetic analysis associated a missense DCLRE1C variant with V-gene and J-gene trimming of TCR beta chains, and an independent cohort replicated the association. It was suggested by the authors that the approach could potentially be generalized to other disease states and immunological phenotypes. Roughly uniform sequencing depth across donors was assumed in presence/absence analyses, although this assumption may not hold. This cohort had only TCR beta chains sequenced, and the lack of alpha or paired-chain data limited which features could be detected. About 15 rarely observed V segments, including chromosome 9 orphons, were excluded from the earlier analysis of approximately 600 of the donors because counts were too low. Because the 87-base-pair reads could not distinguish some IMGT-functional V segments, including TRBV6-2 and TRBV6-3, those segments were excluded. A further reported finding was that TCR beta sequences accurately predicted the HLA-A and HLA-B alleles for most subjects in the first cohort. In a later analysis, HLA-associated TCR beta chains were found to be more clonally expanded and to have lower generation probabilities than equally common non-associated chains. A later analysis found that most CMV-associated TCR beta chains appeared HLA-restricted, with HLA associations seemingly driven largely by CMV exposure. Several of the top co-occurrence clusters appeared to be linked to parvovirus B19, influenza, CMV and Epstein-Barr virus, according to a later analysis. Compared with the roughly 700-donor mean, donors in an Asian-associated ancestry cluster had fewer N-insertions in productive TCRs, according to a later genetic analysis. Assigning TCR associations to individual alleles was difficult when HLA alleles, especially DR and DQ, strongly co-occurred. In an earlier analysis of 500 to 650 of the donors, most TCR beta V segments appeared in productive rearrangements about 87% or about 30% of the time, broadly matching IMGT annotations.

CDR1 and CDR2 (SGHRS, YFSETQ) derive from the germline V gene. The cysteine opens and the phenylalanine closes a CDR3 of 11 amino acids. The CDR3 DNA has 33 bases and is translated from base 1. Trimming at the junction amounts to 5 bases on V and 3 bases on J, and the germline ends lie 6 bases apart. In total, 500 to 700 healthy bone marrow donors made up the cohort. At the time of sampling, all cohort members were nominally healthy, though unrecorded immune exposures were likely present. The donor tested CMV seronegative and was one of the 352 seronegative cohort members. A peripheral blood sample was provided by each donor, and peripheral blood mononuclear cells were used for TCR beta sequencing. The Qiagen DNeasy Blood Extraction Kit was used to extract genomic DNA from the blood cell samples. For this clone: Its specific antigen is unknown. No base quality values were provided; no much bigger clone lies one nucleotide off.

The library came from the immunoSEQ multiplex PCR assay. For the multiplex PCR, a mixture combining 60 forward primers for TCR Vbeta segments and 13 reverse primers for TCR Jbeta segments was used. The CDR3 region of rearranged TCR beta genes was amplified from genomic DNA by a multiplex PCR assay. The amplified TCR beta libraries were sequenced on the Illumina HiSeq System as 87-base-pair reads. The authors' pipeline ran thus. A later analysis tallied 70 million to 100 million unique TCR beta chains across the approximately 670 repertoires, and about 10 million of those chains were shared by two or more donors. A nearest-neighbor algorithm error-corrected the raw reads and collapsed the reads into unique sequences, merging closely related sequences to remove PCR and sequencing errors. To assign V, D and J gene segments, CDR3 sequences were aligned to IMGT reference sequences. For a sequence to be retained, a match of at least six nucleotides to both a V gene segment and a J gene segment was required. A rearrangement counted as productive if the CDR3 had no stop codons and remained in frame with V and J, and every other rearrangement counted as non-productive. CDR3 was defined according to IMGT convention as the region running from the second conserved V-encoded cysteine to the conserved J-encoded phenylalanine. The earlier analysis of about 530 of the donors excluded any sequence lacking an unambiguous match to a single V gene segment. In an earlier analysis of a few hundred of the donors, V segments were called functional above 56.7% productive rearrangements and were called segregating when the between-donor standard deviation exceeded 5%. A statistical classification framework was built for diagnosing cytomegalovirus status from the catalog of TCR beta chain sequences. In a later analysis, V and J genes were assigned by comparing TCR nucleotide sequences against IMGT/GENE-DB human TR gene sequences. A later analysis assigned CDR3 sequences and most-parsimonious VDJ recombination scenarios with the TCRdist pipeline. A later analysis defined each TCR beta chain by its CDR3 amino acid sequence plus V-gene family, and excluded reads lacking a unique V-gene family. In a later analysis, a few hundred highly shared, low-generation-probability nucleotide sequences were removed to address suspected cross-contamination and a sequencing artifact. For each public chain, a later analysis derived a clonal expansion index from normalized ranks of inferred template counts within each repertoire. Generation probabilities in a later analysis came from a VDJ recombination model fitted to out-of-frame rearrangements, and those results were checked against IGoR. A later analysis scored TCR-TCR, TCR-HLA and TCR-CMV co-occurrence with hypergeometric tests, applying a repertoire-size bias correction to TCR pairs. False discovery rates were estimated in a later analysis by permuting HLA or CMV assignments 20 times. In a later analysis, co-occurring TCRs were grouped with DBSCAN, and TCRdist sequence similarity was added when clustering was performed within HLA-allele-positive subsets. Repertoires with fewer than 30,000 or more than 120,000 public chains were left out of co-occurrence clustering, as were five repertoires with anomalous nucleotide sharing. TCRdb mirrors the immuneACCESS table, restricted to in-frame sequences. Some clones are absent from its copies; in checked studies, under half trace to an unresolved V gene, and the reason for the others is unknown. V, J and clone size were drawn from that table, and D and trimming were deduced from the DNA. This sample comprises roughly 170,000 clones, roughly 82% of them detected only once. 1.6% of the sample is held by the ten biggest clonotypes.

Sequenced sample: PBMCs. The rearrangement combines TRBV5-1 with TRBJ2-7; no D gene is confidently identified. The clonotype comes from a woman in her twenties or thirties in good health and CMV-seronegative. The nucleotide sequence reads TGCGCCAGCAGGGAGAGCTACGAGCAGTACTTC. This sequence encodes CASRESYEQYF.